This T cell receptor beta chain came from a study of T cells after posttransplantation cyclophosphamide. The naive gate required viable CD3+CD4+ or CD3+CD8+ cells with CCR7+CD45RA+CD45RO-CD95-CD27+CD28+ phenotype. Germline-derived CDR1 and CDR2 are PRHDT and FYEKMQ (reference sequence). V lost 1 base, J lost 2 bases, and 8 bases lay in between. The CDR3 is 14 residues long. Assay used: immunoSEQ multiplex PCR; TCRdb lists only in-frame clones, some missing. The sample carries fewer than 35,000 clones, 91% recorded once. A note on this clone: Its specificity is not known.

Overall study findings and caveats: Blood and skin or GI T cell repertoires showed limited TRB overlap.

This clonotype was obtained from a man aged 30-40 years in good health and a related stem cell transplant donor. The specimen sequenced was naive CD4+ T cells sorted from blood. The genes are TRBV13 and TRBJ2-5; D gene uncertain. CDR3 loop: CASSLVARQETQYF. CDR3 in DNA: TGTGCCAGCAGCTTAGTGGCTCGACAAGAGACCCAGTACTTC.